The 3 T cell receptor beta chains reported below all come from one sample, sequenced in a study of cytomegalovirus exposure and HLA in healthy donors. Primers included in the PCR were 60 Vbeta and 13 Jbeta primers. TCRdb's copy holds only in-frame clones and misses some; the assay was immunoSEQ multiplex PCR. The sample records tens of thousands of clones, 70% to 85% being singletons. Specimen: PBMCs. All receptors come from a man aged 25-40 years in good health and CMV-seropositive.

The CDR3 DNA reads as TGTGCCAGCAGCGTAGACCCCCTGCCGTCGGATGAGCAGTTCTTC. This translates into CASSVDPLPSDEQFF. The rearrangement joins TRBV9 to TRBJ2-1; no reliable D call. The CDR3 runs 15 residues. V was pared by 0 bases and J by 8 bases, with 15 bases between. Germline CDR1 reads SGDLS; CDR2 reads YYNGEE.

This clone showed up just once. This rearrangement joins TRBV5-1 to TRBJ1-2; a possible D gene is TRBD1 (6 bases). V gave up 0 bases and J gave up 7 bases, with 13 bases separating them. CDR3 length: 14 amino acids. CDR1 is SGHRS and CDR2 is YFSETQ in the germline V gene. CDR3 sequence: CASSLETTGSGYTF. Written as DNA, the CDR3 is TGCGCCAGCAGCTTGGAAACTACAGGGTCTGGCTACACCTTC.

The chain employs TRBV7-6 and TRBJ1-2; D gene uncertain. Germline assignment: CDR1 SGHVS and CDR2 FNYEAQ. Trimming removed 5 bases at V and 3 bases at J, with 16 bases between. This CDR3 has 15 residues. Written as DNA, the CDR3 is TGTGCCAGCAGCCTCACTCTTAGGCAGGACTATGGCTACACCTTC. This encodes CASSLTLRQDYGYTF.